Listed here is a single T cell receptor beta chain. The same CDR3 is also encoded by other DNA sequences in this sample. The CDR3 length is 12 residues. Looked up from germline, CDR1 is MDHEN and CDR2 is SYDVKM. Trimming stripped 2 bases from V and 4 bases from J, with 6 bases between. Profiling relied on immunoSEQ multiplex PCR, and the TCRdb table lists in-frame clones only, not all of them. This sample yields about 230,000 clones, of which nearly 90% are seen a single time; roughly a tenth belongs to the top ten. The data belong to a study of blood T cell repertoires in COVID-19. Participant reports of clinical history set cohort assignment.

The sequence was collected from a man in his thirties or forties who had recovered from COVID-19. The sequenced sample consisted of PBMCs or T cells enriched from blood (not recorded which). This chain links TRBV28 with TRBJ2-7, with D unclear. Here the CDR3 DNA reads TGTGCCAGCAGTTTACCCAGATACGAGCAGTACTTC. This gives the protein CASSLPRYEQYF.